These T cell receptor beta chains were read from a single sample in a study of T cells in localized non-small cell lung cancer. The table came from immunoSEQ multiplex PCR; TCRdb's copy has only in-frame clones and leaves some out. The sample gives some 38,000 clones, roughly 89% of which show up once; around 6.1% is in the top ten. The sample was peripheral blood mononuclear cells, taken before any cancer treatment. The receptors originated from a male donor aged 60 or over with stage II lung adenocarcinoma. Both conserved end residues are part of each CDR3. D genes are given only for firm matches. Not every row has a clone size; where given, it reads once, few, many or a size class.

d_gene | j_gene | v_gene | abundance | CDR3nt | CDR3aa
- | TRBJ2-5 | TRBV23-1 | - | TGCGCCAGCAGTCACGGCAGCGAAGAGACCCAGTACTTC | CASSHGSEETQYF
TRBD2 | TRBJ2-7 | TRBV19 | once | TGTGCCAGTAGTCCGGGACTAGCTACATACTACGAGCAGTACTTC | CASSPGLATYYEQYF
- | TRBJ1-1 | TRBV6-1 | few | TGTGCCAGCAGGGGGTCTTGGGCCACTGAAGCTTTCTTT | CASRGSWATEAFF
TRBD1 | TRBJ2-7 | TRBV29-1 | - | TGCAGCGTTGAAGATTGGAGGACAGGGGGCGAGCAGTACTTC | CSVEDWRTGGEQYF
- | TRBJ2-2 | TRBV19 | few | TGTGCCAGTAGTTTCAGGGAACGGGGGGAGCTGTTTTTT | CASSFRERGELFF
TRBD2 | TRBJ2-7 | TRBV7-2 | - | TGTGCCAGCAGCTCCACTAGCGGGGTTTCCTACGAGCAGTACTTC | CASSSTSGVSYEQYF
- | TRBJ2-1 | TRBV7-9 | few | TGTGCCAGCAATAGGGATCTTAGGGCTAGGCAAATCCTCTTC | CASNRDLRARQILF
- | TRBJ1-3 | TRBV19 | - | TGTGCCAGTAGTATAGGAGGGGCTGTTGGAAACACCATATATTTT | CASSIGGAVGNTIYF
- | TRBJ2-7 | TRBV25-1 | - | TGTGCCAGCAGTGAAGTCCGCGTCTCAGGCTACGAGCAGTACTTC | CASSEVRVSGYEQYF
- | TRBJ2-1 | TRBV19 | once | TGTGCCAGTAGTATGGGGGAGCGGCGCTCCTACAATGAGCAGTTCTTC | CASSMGERRSYNEQFF
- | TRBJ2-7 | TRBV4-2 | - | TGTGCCAGCAGCCAAGAGAAAGCCCGATGGTACGAGCAGTACTTC | CASSQEKARWYEQYF
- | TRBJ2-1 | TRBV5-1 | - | TGCGCCAGCAGCTTAAGGACTACCTCCCATGAGCAGTTCTTC | CASSLRTTSHEQFF
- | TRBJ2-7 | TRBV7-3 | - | TGTGCCAGCAGCCCTGATCCTGCAGGGTCTAAGTCCTACGAGCAGTACTTC | CASSPDPAGSKSYEQYF
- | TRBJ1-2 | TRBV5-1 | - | TGCGCCAGCAGCCCTAGGACTGGGGAGGACTACACCTTC | CASSPRTGEDYTF
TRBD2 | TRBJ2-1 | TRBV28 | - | TGTGCCAGCGGCGGGAGCTCCTACAATGAGCAGTTCTTC | CASGGSSYNEQFF
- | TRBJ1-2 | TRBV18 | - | TGTGCCAGCTCACCCTCGACCGGAGCGGGGGGCTACACCTTC | CASSPSTGAGGYTF
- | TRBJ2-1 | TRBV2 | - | TGTGCCAGCAGGAAGGGGGCTAGCGGTTACAATGAGCAGTTCTTC | CASRKGASGYNEQFF
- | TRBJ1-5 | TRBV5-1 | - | TGCGCCAGCAGCTTAACGGGGGGGAGTGATCAGCCCCAGCATTTT | CASSLTGGSDQPQHF
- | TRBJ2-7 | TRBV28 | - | TGTGCCAGCAGTTTACCCCCAGGGAACTCCTACGAGCAGTACTTC | CASSLPPGNSYEQYF
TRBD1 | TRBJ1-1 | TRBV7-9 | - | TGTGCCAGCCGATTACAGGGGTCTGAAGCTTTCTTT | CASRLQGSEAFF
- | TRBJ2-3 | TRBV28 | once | TGTGCCAGCAGTTCCCCCCCGAGCGGACGCACAGATACGCAGTATTTT | CASSSPPSGRTDTQYF
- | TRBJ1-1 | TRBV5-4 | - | TGTGCCAGCAGCTTGAACAGGGAGGATGAAGCTTTCTTT | CASSLNREDEAFF
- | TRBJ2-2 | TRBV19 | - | TGTGCCAGTAGTACCCGGGGTCGGGGTTTAAACACCGGGGAGCTGTTTTTT | CASSTRGRGLNTGELFF
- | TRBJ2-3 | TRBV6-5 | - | TGTGCCAGCACCCTGCCTACCGGGACGCAGTATTTT | CASTLPTGTQYF
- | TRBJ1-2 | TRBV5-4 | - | TGTGCCAGCAGCCCACCACAGGGCCTTAACTATGGCTACACCTTC | CASSPPQGLNYGYTF
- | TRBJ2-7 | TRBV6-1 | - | TGTGCCAGCAGCGAAAAGGGGGGCAGGGCCTACGAGCAGTACTTC | CASSEKGGRAYEQYF
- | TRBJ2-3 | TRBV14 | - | TGTGCCAGCAGCGACCGTCGCAGCGGAAACACAGATACGCAGTATTTT | CASSDRRSGNTDTQYF
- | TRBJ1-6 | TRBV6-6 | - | TGTGCCAGCACCTTGGGTTCCCGAGGGAATTCACCCCTCCACTTT | CASTLGSRGNSPLHF
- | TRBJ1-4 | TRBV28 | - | TGTGCCAGCACCCCAAGCACAGCAGGAAAACTGTTTTTT | CASTPSTAGKLFF
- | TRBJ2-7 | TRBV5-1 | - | TGCGCCAGCAGCCCCCGGGACCAGGGGCTCGAGCAGTACTTC | CASSPRDQGLEQYF
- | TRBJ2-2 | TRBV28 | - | TGTGCCACCCGACGGGGGAGGTTCACCGGGGAGCTGTTTTTT | CATRRGRFTGELFF
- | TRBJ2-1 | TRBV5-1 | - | TGCGCCAGCAGCTCACGACTGAGGAGGGAACCCTACAATGAGCAGTTCTTC | CASSSRLRREPYNEQFF
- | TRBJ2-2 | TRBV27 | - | TGTGCCAGCGGGCGGATGGACAGTAAGCTGTTTTTT | CASGRMDSKLFF
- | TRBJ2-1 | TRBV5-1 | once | TGCGCCAGCAGCTCCTCGGGACGTAACAATGAGCAGTTCTTC | CASSSSGRNNEQFF
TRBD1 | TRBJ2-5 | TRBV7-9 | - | TGTGCCAGCAGCCTCTCCAGCAGGGGGGAGACCCAGTACTTC | CASSLSSRGETQYF
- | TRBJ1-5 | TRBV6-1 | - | TGTGCCAGCAGTGAAGTGGGGGGGTGGCCCCAGCATTTT | CASSEVGGWPQHF
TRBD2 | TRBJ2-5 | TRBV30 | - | TGTGCCTGGAATTTGAGAGCGGGACGGGAGACCCAGTACTTC | CAWNLRAGRETQYF
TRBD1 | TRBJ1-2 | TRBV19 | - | TGTGCCAGTAGGAACACAGGGGCTAACTATGGCTACACCTTC | CASRNTGANYGYTF
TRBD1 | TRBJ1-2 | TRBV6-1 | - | TGTGCCAGCAGCGCAGGGGGCGGGGGCTACACCTTC | CASSAGGGGYTF
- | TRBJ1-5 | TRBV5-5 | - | TGTGCCAGCAGCTTGGAGGCAGCCTATCAGCCCCAGCATTTT | CASSLEAAYQPQHF
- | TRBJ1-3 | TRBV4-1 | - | TGCGCCAGCAGCCCTGACAGGATTACTGGAAACACCATATATTTT | CASSPDRITGNTIYF
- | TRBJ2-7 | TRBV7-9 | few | TGTGCCAGCAGCTCGACGACAGAATTCTCCTACGAGCAGTACTTC | CASSSTTEFSYEQYF
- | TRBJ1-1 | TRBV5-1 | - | TGCGCCAGCACCGAAGGACAGTTGAACACTGAAGCTTTCTTT | CASTEGQLNTEAFF
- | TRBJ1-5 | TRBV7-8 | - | TGTGCCAGCAGCTCTAGCGTTACCCTAAATCAGCCCCAGCATTTT | CASSSSVTLNQPQHF
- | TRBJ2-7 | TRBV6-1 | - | TGTGCCAGCAGTGCCTGGACAGACTACGAGCAGTACTTC | CASSAWTDYEQYF
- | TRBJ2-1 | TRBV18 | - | TGTGCCAGCTCACTCGACTCGGCAAGTGAGCAGTTCTTC | CASSLDSASEQFF
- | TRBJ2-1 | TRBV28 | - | TGTGCCAGCAATCCAGAAGAATTCTACAATGAGCAGTTCTTC | CASNPEEFYNEQFF
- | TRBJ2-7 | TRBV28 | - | TGTGCCAGCAGGGACAACTCCTACGAGCAGTACTTC | CASRDNSYEQYF
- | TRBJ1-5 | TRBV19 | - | TGTGCCAGTAGTATGGTAGGCGGGGGCAATCAGCCCCAGCATTTT | CASSMVGGGNQPQHF
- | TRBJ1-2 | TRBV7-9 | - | TGTGCCAGCAGCCCGCACGAAATTAACTATGGCTACACCTTC | CASSPHEINYGYTF